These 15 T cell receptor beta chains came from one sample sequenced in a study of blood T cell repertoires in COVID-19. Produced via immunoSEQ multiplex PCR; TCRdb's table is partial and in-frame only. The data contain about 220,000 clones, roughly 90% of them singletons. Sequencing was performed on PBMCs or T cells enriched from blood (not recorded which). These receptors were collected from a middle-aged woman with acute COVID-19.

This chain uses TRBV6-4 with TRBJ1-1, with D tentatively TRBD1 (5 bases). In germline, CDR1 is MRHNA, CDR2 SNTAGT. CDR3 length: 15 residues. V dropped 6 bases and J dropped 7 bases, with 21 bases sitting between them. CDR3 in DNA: TGTGCCAGCAGGGTCGAATGGGGCGCTCATTTTGAAGCTTTCTTT. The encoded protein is CASRVEWGAHFEAFF.

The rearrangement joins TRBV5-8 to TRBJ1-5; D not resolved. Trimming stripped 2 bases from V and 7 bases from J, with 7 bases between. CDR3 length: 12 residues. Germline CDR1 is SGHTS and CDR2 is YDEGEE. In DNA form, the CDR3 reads TGTGCCAGCAGCTTCTTATTCCAGCCCCAGCATTTT. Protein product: CASSFLFQPQHF.

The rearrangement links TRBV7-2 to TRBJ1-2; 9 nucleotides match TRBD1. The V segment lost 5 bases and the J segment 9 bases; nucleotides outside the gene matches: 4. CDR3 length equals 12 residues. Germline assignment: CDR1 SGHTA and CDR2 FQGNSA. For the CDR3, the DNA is TGTGCCAGCAGCCAACAGGGGGCTAGCTACACCTTC. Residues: CASSQQGASYTF. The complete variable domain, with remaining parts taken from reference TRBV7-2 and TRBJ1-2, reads GAGVSQSPSNKVTEKGKDVELRCDPISGHTALYWYRQSLGQGLEFLIYFQGNSAPDKSGLPSDRFSAERTGGSVSTLTIQRTQQEDSAVYLCASSQQGASYTFGSGTRLTVV.

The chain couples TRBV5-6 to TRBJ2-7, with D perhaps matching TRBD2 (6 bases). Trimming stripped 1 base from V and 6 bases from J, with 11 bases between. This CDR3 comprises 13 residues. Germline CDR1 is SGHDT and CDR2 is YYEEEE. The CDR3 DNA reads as TGTGCCAGCAGCTTGATAGCGGCAGGCGAGCAGTACGTC. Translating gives CASSLIAAGEQYV.

The CDR3 sequence is CASSLASEGSGYTF. The CDR3, as DNA: TGTGCCAGCAGCTTAGCGTCGGAGGGGAGTGGCTACACCTTC. J is TRBJ1-2 and V is TRBV7-2, with D perhaps matching TRBD1 (5 bases). This CDR3 contains 14 residues. V was cut by 0 bases and J by 7 bases, with 12 bases left in between. Germline loops: CDR1 SGHTA, CDR2 FQGNSA.

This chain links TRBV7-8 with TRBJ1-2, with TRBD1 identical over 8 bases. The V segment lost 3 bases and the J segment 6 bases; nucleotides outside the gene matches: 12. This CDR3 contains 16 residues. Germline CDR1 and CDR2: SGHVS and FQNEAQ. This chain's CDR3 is CASSLGQAQGVNGYTF. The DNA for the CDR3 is TGTGCCAGCAGCTTGGGACAGGCTCAGGGAGTCAATGGCTACACCTTC.

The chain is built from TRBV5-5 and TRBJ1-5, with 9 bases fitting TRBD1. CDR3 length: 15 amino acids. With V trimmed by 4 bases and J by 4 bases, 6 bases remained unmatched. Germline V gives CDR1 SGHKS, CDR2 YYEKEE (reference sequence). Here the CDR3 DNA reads TGTGCCAGCAGCATGGGGACAGGGCAGAATCAGCCCCAGCATTTT. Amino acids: CASSMGTGQNQPQHF. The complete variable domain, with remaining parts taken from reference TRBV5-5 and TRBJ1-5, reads DAGVTQSPTHLIKTRGQQVTLRCSPISGHKSVSWYQQVLGQGPQFIFQYYEKEERGRGNFPDRFSARQFPNYSSELNVNALLLGDSALYLCASSMGTGQNQPQHFGDGTRLSIL.

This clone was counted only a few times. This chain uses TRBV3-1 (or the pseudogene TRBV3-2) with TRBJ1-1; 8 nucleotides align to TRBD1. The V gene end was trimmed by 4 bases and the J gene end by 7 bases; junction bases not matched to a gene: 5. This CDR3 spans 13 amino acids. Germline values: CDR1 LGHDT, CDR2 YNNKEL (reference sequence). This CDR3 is CASSRGQGREAFF. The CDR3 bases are TGTGCCAGCAGCCGTGGACAGGGACGTGAAGCTTTCTTT.

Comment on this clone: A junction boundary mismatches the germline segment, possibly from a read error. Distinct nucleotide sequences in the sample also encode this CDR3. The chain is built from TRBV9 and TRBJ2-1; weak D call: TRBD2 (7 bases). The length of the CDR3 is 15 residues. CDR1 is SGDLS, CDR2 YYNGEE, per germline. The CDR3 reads CASSVGGGSYNEQFF. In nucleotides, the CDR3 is TGCGCCAGCAGCGTAGGGGGGGGCTCCTACAATGAGCAGTTCTTC.

DNA for the CDR3: TGTGCCAGCAGTTTATCCGGGACACACACTGAAGCTTTCTTT. Translated, it gives CASSLSGTHTEAFF. The chain employs TRBV27 and TRBJ1-1; tentatively, D is TRBD1 (6 bases). The CDR3 loop spans 14 amino acids. Per germline, CDR1 MNHEY and CDR2 SMNVEV (reference sequence). Trimming left V 0 bases short and J 3 bases short, with 8 bases between.

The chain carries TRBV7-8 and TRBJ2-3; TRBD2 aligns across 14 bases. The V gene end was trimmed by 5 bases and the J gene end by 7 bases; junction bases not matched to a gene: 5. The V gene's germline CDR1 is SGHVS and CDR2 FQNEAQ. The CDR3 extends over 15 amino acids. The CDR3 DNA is TGTGCCAGCAGCCGAGGGACTAGCGGGGGCTATACGCAGTATTTT. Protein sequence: CASSRGTSGGYTQYF.

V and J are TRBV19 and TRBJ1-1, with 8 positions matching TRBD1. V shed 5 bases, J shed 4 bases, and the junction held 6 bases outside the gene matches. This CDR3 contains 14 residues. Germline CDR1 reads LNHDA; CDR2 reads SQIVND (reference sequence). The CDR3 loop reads CASSRTGHGTEAFF. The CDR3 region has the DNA TGTGCCAGTAGTCGGACAGGGCATGGCACTGAAGCTTTCTTT.

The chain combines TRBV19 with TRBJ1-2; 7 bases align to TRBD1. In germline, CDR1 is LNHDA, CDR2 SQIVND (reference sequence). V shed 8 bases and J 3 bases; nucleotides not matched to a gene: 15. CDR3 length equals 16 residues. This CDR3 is CASWGSNRGSDYGYTF. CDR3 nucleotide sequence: TGTGCCAGTTGGGGTTCGAACAGGGGAAGCGACTATGGCTACACCTTC.

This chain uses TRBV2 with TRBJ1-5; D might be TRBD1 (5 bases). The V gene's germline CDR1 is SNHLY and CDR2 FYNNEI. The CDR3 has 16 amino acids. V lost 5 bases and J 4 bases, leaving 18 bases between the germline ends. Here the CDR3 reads CASSSQLTGTNQPQHF. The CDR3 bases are TGTGCCAGCAGTTCCCAATTAACGGGGACTAATCAGCCCCAGCATTTT.

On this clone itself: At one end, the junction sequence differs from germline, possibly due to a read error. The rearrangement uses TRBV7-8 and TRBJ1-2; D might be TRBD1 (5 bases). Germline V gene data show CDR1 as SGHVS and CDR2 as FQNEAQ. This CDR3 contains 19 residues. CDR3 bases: TGTGCCAGCAGATTAGCCATCAGGGAAGACTTTACCCGGTCCTATGGCTACACCTTC. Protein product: CASRLAIREDFTRSYGYTF.